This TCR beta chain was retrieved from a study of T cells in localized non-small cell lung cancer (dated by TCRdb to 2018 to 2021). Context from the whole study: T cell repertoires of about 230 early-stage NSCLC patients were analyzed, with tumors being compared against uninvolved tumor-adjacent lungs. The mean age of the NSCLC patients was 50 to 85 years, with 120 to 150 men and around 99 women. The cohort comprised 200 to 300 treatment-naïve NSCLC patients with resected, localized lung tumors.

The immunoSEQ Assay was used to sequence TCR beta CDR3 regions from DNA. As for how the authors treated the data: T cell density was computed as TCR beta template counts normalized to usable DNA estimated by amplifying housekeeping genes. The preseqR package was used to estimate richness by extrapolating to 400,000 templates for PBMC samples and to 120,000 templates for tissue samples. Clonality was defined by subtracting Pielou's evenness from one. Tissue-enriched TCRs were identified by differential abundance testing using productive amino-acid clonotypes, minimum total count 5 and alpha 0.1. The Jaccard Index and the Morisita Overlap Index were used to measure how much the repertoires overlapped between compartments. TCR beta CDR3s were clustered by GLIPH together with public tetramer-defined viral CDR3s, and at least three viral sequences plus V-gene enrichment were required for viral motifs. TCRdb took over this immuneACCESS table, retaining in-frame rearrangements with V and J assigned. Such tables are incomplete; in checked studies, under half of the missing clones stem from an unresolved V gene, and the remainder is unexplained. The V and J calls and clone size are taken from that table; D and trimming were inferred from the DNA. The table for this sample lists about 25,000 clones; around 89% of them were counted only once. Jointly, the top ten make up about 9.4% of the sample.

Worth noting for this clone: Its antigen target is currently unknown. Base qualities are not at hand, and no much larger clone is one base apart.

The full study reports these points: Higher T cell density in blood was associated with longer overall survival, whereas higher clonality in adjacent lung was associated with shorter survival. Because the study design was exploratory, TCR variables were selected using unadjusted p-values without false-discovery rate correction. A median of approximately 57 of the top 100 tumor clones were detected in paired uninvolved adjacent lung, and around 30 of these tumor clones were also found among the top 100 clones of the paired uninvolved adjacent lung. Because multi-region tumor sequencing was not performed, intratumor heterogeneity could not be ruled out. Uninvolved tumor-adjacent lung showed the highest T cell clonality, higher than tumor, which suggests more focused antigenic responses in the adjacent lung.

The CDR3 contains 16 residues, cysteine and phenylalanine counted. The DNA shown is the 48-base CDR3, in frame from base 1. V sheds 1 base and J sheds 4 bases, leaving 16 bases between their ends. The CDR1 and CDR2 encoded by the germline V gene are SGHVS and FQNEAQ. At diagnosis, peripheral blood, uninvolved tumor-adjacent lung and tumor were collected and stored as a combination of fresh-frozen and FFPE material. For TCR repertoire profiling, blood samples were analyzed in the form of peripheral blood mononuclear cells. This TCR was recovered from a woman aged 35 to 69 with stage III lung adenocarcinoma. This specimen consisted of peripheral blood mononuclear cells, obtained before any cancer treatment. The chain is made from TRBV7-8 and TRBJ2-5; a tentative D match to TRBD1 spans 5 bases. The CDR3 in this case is CASSLVNRQGGETQYF. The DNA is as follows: TGTGCCAGCAGCTTAGTTAATCGGCAGGGTGGAGAGACCCAGTACTTC.